The 3 T cell receptor beta chains presented below share a single source sample, sequenced in a study of T cell responses to AZD1222 COVID-19 vaccine. Some clones are missing from TCRdb's copy, which holds only in-frame ones; the method was immunoSEQ multiplex PCR. In the table there are more than 100,000 clones, 90% to 95% of which are singletons. Sequenced here: peripheral blood, sampled on day 0 of AZD1222 vaccination. The receptors were gathered from an adult in good health.

This chain links TRBV25-1 with TRBJ2-6; D is unresolved. This CDR3 contains 15 residues. V was trimmed by 2 bases and J by 2 bases, leaving 7 bases between them. Germline V gene data show CDR1 as MGHDK and CDR2 as SYGVNS. The CDR3 DNA reads as TGTGCCAGCAGTGAAGTTGACACTGGGGCCAACGTCCTGACTTTC. Protein sequence: CASSEVDTGANVLTF.

V gene TRBV4-2 combines with J gene TRBJ1-3; possibly TRBD1 for D (6 bases). V was pared by 1 base and J by 0 bases, with 16 bases between. CDR1 is LGHNA and CDR2 is YNFKEQ in the germline V gene. This CDR3 spans 18 amino acids. CDR3 sequence: CASSQGAQQGGSGNTIYF. The CDR3, as DNA: TGTGCCAGCAGCCAAGGGGCTCAACAGGGTGGCTCTGGAAACACCATATATTTT.

V and J are TRBV6-1 and TRBJ1-5; tentatively, D is TRBD1 (5 bases). Germline loops: CDR1 MNHNS, CDR2 SASEGT. The V and J ends lost 2 bases and 0 bases respectively, with 8 bases between them. There are 15 residues in the CDR3. In nucleotides, the CDR3 is TGTGCCAGCAGTGAACTGGGGCATAGCAATCAGCCCCAGCATTTT. It yields the protein CASSELGHSNQPQHF.